The 8 T cell receptor beta chains below all came from one sample that was sequenced in a study of control samples from healthy donors and cancer patients (dated by TCRdb to the early 2020s). Library preparation used the immunoSEQ multiplex PCR assay. TCRdb took over this immuneACCESS table, retaining in-frame rearrangements with V and J assigned. Such tables are incomplete; in checked studies, under half of the missing clones stem from an unresolved V gene, and the remainder is unexplained. In this sample the table shows 51,000 or so clones, around 80% of which occur a single time. The ten top clones hold over 9.5% of the sample. Sequenced sample: blood. These receptors all come from a man aged 65 to 79 in good health.

V is TRBV4-1 and J is TRBJ2-3, with no clear D. Germline lookup yields CDR1 MGHRA and CDR2 YSYEKL. The CDR3 runs 18 residues. V lost 5 bases and J 0 bases, leaving 21 bases between the germline ends. The CDR3 coding sequence is TGCGCCAGCAGCGGTGGCCTGTCGAGTGGCTATAGCACAGATACGCAGTATTTT. Residues: CASSGGLSSGYSTDTQYF.

The CDR3 region is CASSRGGSADTQYF. CDR3 nucleotide sequence: TGTGCCAGCAGCCGGGGCGGGTCGGCCGATACGCAGTATTTT. The chain has TRBV4-2 and TRBJ2-3; the D call may be TRBD1 or TRBD2 (5 bases each). V was cut by 4 bases and J by 6 bases, with 14 bases left in between. This CDR3 comprises 14 residues. The germline gives CDR1 LGHNA, CDR2 YNFKEQ.

The rearrangement links TRBV28 to TRBJ1-2; D is possibly TRBD1 (5 bases). This CDR3 comprises 14 residues. Germline loops: CDR1 MDHEN, CDR2 SYDVKM. With 6 bases removed from V and 4 bases from J, the gap between germline ends came to 15 bases. The CDR3 loop is CASSRNPGLYGYTF. CDR3 bases: TGTGCCAGCAGCCGAAACCCAGGGCTCTATGGCTACACCTTC.

This sequence joins TRBV7-2 and TRBJ2-1; D ambiguous. V lost 1 base and J 0 bases, leaving 7 bases between the germline ends. Germline V lookup: CDR1 SGHTA, CDR2 FQGNSA. The CDR3 extends over 15 amino acids. The chain's CDR3 is CASSLGWDSYNEQFF. CDR3 DNA: TGTGCCAGCAGCTTAGGGTGGGACTCCTACAATGAGCAGTTCTTC.

The V call is TRBV3-1 (or the pseudogene TRBV3-2), the J call TRBJ2-5; TRBD1 or TRBD2 may be the D gene (5 bases each). Looked up from germline, CDR1 is LGHDT and CDR2 is YNNKEL (reference sequence). Trimming left V 2 bases short and J 3 bases short, with 22 bases between. The CDR3 runs to 18 residues. CDR3 sequence (DNA): TGTGCCAGCAGCCAACCCGGGGCGTCCCTTAAGTCCGAAGAGACCCAGTACTTC. Amino acid sequence: CASSQPGASLKSEETQYF.

The chain uses TRBV4-1 and TRBJ1-5; D is uncertain. The CDR3 spans 13 residues. The ends were cut back, 4 bases at V and 9 bases at J, with 13 bases in the middle. Germline V gives CDR1 MGHRA, CDR2 YSYEKL. For the CDR3, the DNA is TGCGCCAGCAGCCCCCGACTCCCCCCGCCCCAGCATTTT. It is translated as CASSPRLPPPQHF.

In DNA form, the CDR3 reads TGTGCCAGCAGTTTAAGGCCTCCGGGACAGGGAAACTATGGCTACACCTTC. As protein: CASSLRPPGQGNYGYTF. The chain links TRBV27 to TRBJ1-2; 9 bases are shared with TRBD1. Germline V gene data show CDR1 as MNHEY and CDR2 as SMNVEV (reference sequence). This CDR3 is built from 17 residues. After removal of 2 bases from V and 2 bases from J, the junction contained 9 bases not matched to a gene.

The rearrangement joins TRBV7-2 to TRBJ2-7; TRBD1 is a possible D gene (6 bases). With 1 base removed from V and 0 bases from J, the gap between germline ends came to 16 bases. The germline CDR1 and CDR2 sequences are SGHTA and FQGNSA. This CDR3 comprises 17 residues. CDR3 amino acids: CASSLGLSRTASYEQYF. In nucleotides, the CDR3 is TGTGCCAGCAGCTTAGGGTTGAGCCGGACAGCCTCCTACGAGCAGTACTTC.